These T cell receptor beta chains were read from a single sample in a study of low-dose radiotherapy and immunotherapy resistance in tumors. TCRdb re-derived calls from the reads in MiXCR, one entry per CDR3 protein. The sample yields tens of thousands of distinct CDR3 sequences, 18% seen once. The starting material was PBMCs, obtained before treatment. Every receptor here comes from a male donor with prostate cancer. Each CDR3 is given with its conserved first and last residue.

V,CDR3
TRBV7-2,CASSLAGQGLHYGYTF
TRBV10-2,CASSESVAENEQFF
TRBV12-3/TRBV12-4,CASRPGRFGTQYF
TRBV19,CASSILGEETNEKLFF
TRBV5-1,CASTTFGAGGVQETQYF
TRBV15,CATSKDRAGETQYF
TRBV6-2/TRBV6-3,CASSYLGLTLDNEQFF
TRBV2,CASGVGSYEQYF
TRBV5-1,CASSLSTGGNIQYF
TRBV2,CASRTGGILAKNIQYF
TRBV5-4,CASSPGRVPNTEAFF
TRBV6-8,CASSAGTGGAGRQPQHF
TRBV12-3/TRBV12-4,CASLDVGAGGTEAFF
TRBV18,CASSPRQGLAGNQPQHF
TRBV6-1,CASVGGSSTDTQYF
TRBV9,CASSVLADGGEQFF
TRBV19,CASSLGVQETQYF
TRBV19,CASSISLATDTQYF
TRBV7-2,CASSLAEVHETQYF
TRBV6-6,CASKLSQDDGYTF
TRBV29-1,CSGGVLGEYNEQFF
TRBV7-9,CASSLVGTGLNQPQHF
TRBV18,CASSPPEVVPMANEQFF
TRBV27,CASSLGGAGTKAYNEQFF
TRBV19,CASSPTGPPNTF
TRBV20-1,CSAWGDQNTEAFF